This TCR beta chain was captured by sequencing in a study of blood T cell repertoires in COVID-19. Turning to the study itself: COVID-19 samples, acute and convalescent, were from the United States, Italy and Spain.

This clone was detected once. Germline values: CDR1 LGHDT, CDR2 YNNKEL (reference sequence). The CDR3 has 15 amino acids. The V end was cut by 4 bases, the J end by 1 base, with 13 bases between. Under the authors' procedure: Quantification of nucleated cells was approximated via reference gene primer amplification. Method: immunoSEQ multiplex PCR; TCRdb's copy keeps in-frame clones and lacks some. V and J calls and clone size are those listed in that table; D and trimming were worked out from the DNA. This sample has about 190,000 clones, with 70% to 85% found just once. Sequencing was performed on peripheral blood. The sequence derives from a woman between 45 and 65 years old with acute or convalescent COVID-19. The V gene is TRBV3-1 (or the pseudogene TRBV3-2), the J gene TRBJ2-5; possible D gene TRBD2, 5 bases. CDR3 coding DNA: TGTGCCAGCAGCCCCGGGAATAAGCTCCAAGAGACCCAGTACTTC. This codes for CASSPGNKLQETQYF.